The T cell receptor beta chain described here comes from a study of Ad26.COV2.S vaccination and SARS-CoV-2 variants. Background on the study: Donor was in the COV1001 Ad26.COV2.S trial arm. Once or twice, 56 days apart, Ad26.COV2.S was delivered intramuscularly.

Of note for this clone: Its target is unknown.

Treatment defined: 15 to 20 received Ad26.COV2.S at low or high dose, single or two shots; about 5 received placebo; per-sample allocation not given. Following the first vaccine or placebo injection, samples were taken on day 63. The CDR3 has 14 amino acids. V dropped 5 bases and J dropped 7; count of bases not matched to a gene: 5. Germline values: CDR1 MDHEN, CDR2 SYDVKM. Study-wide results and limits: Across vaccine and placebo recipients, the breadth of non-spike TCRs was similar.

The protocol was immunoSEQ multiplex PCR, while the TCRdb copy is restricted to in-frame clones and leaves out a portion. The repertoire holds some 480,000 clones, 87% seen once, with over 10% in the top ten. Sequences were derived from peripheral blood, sampled in a trial of Ad26.COV2.S vaccine versus placebo. The TCR originated in a person aged 18 to 59 who received the Ad26.COV2.S COVID-19 vaccine or a placebo. The chain is built from TRBV28 and TRBJ2-2; 9 bases fit TRBD2. The CDR3: CASSRGRASGELFF. The CDR3 nucleotides read TGTGCCAGCAGTCGCGGGAGGGCGAGCGGGGAGCTGTTTTTT.